The 31 T cell receptor beta chains in this list originate from one sample, sequenced in a study of shared T cell receptors in the human thymus. Produced via immunoSEQ multiplex PCR; TCRdb's table is partial and in-frame only. The table lists under 850,000 clones, approximately 87% of them singletons. These data also featured in a second study, about human thymus T cells.

The material sequenced was thymocytes. The receptor source for this set is a boy younger than two with a congenital heart defect.

The chain employs TRBV27 and TRBJ2-3; D remains ambiguous. Per germline, CDR1 MNHEY and CDR2 SMNVEV (reference sequence). Trimming pared 8 bases from V and 2 bases from J, leaving 11 bases between. CDR3 length: 13 amino acids. CDR3 loop: CASCELITDTQYF. Here the CDR3 DNA reads TGTGCCAGCTGCGAGCTAATCACAGATACGCAGTATTTT.

V is TRBV27 and J is TRBJ2-7; D is uncertain. Trimming stripped 6 bases from V and 4 bases from J, with 22 bases between. The CDR3 has 16 amino acids. Germline CDR1 MNHEY, CDR2 SMNVEV (reference sequence). The CDR3 loop reads CASSPTYWQYRYEQYF. CDR3 in DNA: TGTGCCAGCAGCCCGACCTATTGGCAATACAGATACGAGCAGTACTTC.

The chain has TRBV19 and TRBJ2-7; 7 bases map to TRBD1. J lost 0 bases, V lost 10 bases, and 12 bases had no gene match. CDR1 is LNHDA and CDR2 is SQIVND in the germline V gene (reference sequence). The CDR3 length is 15 residues. CDR3 in amino acids: CATSQQGKSSYEQYF. The CDR3 DNA is TGTGCCACCTCACAACAGGGGAAGAGCTCCTACGAGCAGTACTTC.

The gene calls are TRBV4-1 and TRBJ1-4; D is undetermined. V dropped 1 base and J dropped 8 bases, with 14 bases sitting between them. CDR3 length: 15 amino acids. CDR1 is MGHRA, CDR2 YSYEKL, per germline. The CDR3 nucleotides read TGCGCCAGCAGCCAAGTTCGGCAGGCGGGAGAAAAACTGTTTTTT. This gives the protein CASSQVRQAGEKLFF.

The chain combines TRBV6-4 with TRBJ2-5, with D tentatively TRBD1 (5 bases). This CDR3 spans 14 amino acids. The V gene's germline CDR1 is MRHNA and CDR2 SNTAGT. V gave up 6 bases and J gave up 0 bases, with 11 bases separating them. CDR3 DNA sequence: TGTGCCAGCAGCCCGGGCAGGGACCAAGAGACCCAGTACTTC. It translates to CASSPGRDQETQYF.

V usage is TRBV30 and J usage is TRBJ1-1; no clear D. V shed 0 bases and J shed 3 bases, with 11 bases lying between them. Germline V gene sequence: CDR1 GTSNPN, CDR2 SVGIG (reference sequence). The CDR3 totals 14 residues. CDR3: CAWSVLQLDTEAFF. DNA for the CDR3: TGTGCCTGGAGTGTACTTCAGCTAGACACTGAAGCTTTCTTT.

V and J are TRBV27 and TRBJ2-1; D is uncertain. V lost 0 bases and J lost 8, with 23 bases in between. The germline V gene has CDR1 MNHEY and CDR2 SMNVEV (reference sequence). The CDR3 has 18 residues. CDR3 region: CASSLSPRSLGQEDEQFF. In nucleotides, the CDR3 is TGTGCCAGCAGTTTATCTCCGCGCAGTTTGGGTCAAGAGGATGAGCAGTTCTTC.

The CDR3 loop reads CASSLSAVRSSTDTQYF. DNA of the CDR3: TGTGCCAGCAGCTTAAGCGCAGTCCGTTCTAGCACAGATACGCAGTATTTT. This sequence joins TRBV7-2 and TRBJ2-3, with unresolved D. Trimming removed 2 bases at V and 0 bases at J, with 15 bases between. The CDR3 length is 17 residues. Germline values: CDR1 SGHTA, CDR2 FQGNSA.

V and J are TRBV14 and TRBJ2-7; TRBD1 might be the D (5 bases). The CDR3 totals 15 residues. CDR1 is SGHDN, CDR2 FVKESK, per germline. V was cut by 1 base and J by 7 bases, with 17 bases left in between. The CDR3 nucleotides are TGTGCCAGCAGCCAAGGGTTCGGCAGGGCGCGGGAGCAGTACTTC. Its translation: CASSQGFGRAREQYF.

The CDR3 DNA is TGTGCCAGCAGCTTTTGGGGGGTGAGAACAGATACGCAGTATTTT. Translated, it gives CASSFWGVRTDTQYF. This chain links TRBV5-6 with TRBJ2-3; D is perhaps TRBD2 (6 bases). V was cut by 2 bases and J by 3 bases, with 13 bases left in between. Germline CDR1 reads SGHDT; CDR2 reads YYEEEE. The CDR3 totals 15 residues. Together with reference TRBV5-6 and TRBJ2-3, the CDR3 gives the full variable domain: DAGVTQSPTHLIKTRGQQVTLRCSPKSGHDTVSWYQQALGQGPQFIFQYYEEEERQRGNFPDRFSGHQFPNYSSELNVNALLLGDSALYLCASSFWGVRTDTQYFGPGTRLTVL.

Comments on this clone: The junction shows a germline mismatch at one end, possibly a read error. The rearrangement uses TRBV27 and TRBJ1-3; D possibly corresponds to TRBD1 (6 bases). The germline gives CDR1 MNHEY, CDR2 SMNVEV (reference sequence). The CDR3 consists of 14 residues. As DNA, the CDR3 is TGTGCCAGCAGTTTCAGACAGGTTGGACACACCATATATTTT. It specifies CASSFRQVGHTIYF.

The J gene is TRBJ2-7, the V gene TRBV30, with 7 bases aligning to TRBD1. J lost 2 bases, V lost 0 bases, and 13 bases had no gene match. Germline assignment: CDR1 GTSNPN and CDR2 SVGIG (reference sequence). The CDR3 length is 17 residues. The CDR3 protein is CAWSVAQQGSLPYEQYF. The CDR3 bases are TGTGCCTGGAGTGTGGCCCAACAGGGGAGCCTACCCTACGAGCAGTACTTC.

J is TRBJ2-2 and V is TRBV6-1; D is possibly TRBD2 (5 bases). Germline CDR1 MNHNS, CDR2 SASEGT. V lost 2 bases and J lost 6, with 10 bases in between. The CDR3 runs to 14 residues. The CDR3 DNA is TGTGCCAGCAGTGAACTAGGGAGCGCCGGGGAGCTGTTTTTT. Its protein product is CASSELGSAGELFF.

The chain carries TRBV5-5 and TRBJ2-5; D uncertain. Germline V gene sequence: CDR1 SGHKS, CDR2 YYEKEE (reference sequence). The ends were cut back, 2 bases at V and 0 bases at J, with 14 bases in the middle. The CDR3 is 16 amino acids. CDR3 nucleotides: TGTGCCAGCAGCTTTCCGCCTCCCGACTACCAAGAGACCCAGTACTTC. Its protein product is CASSFPPPDYQETQYF.

The J gene is TRBJ1-2, the V gene TRBV7-9; D possibly corresponds to TRBD1 (5 bases). The CDR3 covers 12 residues. The V gene's germline CDR1 is SEHNR and CDR2 FQNEAQ (reference sequence). V lost 5 bases and J lost 5, with 9 bases in between. The CDR3 DNA follows: TGTGCCAGCAGCCGGACATTGTATGGCTACACCTTC. Translating it yields CASSRTLYGYTF.

The chain is built from TRBV28 and TRBJ1-1; no firm D call. V was cut by 1 base and J by 10 bases, with 10 bases left in between. The CDR3 spans 12 residues. Germline V gives CDR1 MDHEN, CDR2 SYDVKM. The CDR3 region has the DNA TGTGCCAGCAGTTTATTATTTAGAGGAGCTTTCTTT. It encodes CASSLLFRGAFF.

The chain couples TRBV5-6 to TRBJ2-5, with unresolved D. Germline V gene lookup returns CDR1 SGHDT and CDR2 YYEEEE. This CDR3 spans 13 amino acids. The V end lost 0 bases, the J end lost 5 bases, and 8 bases lay between the germline ends. This CDR3 reads CASSLGWAETQYF. The CDR3 nucleotides are TGTGCCAGCAGCTTGGGGTGGGCGGAGACCCAGTACTTC.

This chain links TRBV27 with TRBJ1-3; 8 nucleotides agree with TRBD1. With 0 bases clipped from V and 5 bases from J, the junction kept 12 bases outside the gene matches. The CDR3 loop spans 18 amino acids. Germline loops: CDR1 MNHEY, CDR2 SMNVEV (reference sequence). Here the CDR3 reads CASSLSGYLRTGRNTIYF. In DNA form, the CDR3 reads TGTGCCAGCAGTTTATCAGGGTACCTTAGGACAGGGAGAAACACCATATATTTT.

J is TRBJ2-3 and V is TRBV6-5; D gene uncertain. This CDR3 is 14 amino acids long. V was shortened by 4 bases and J by 1 base, with 9 bases between the two germline ends. Germline loops: CDR1 MNHEY, CDR2 SVGAGI. In nucleotides, the CDR3 is TGTGCCAGCAGTTCCCCCCCGGGCACAGATACGCAGTATTTT. Its translation: CASSSPPGTDTQYF.

The CDR3 nucleotides are TGTGCCACCAGCAGAACCAAGACTAGCAGAATCTCCTACGAGCAGTACTTC. Translation gives CATSRTKTSRISYEQYF. This chain joins TRBV15 and TRBJ2-7, with TRBD2 matching 7 bases. CDR1 is LNHNV and CDR2 is YYDKDF in the germline V gene (reference sequence). The CDR3 has 17 residues. Losses at the gene ends were 2 bases for V and 0 bases for J; bases not matched to a gene: 10.

This chain joins TRBV27 and TRBJ2-3; D not resolved. With 10 bases removed from V and 7 bases from J, the gap between germline ends came to 12 bases. Germline values: CDR1 MNHEY, CDR2 SMNVEV (reference sequence). This CDR3 comprises 11 residues. The CDR3 sequence is CATGGVNTQYF. The CDR3 nucleotides read TGTGCCACCGGCGGCGTAAATACGCAGTATTTT.

CDR3 residues: CASSSPMGQAHQETQYF. The DNA for the CDR3 is TGCGCCAGCAGCTCGCCAATGGGACAGGCTCACCAAGAGACCCAGTACTTC. V is TRBV5-1 and J is TRBJ2-5; 8 nucleotides align to TRBD1. CDR1 is SGHRS, CDR2 YFSETQ, per germline. This CDR3 contains 17 residues. The V gene end was trimmed by 3 bases and the J gene end by 0 bases; junction bases not matched to a gene: 10.

This clone was seen once. The chain combines TRBV25-1 with TRBJ2-5; 9 bases line up with TRBD1. CDR1 and CDR2 from the germline V gene are MGHDK and SYGVNS. The CDR3 extends over 17 amino acids. Unmatched junction bases numbered 10, after V lost 2 bases and J lost 3 bases. CDR3 coding DNA: TGTGCCAGCAGTGAACCCCGGACAGGGGACACCAAAGAGACCCAGTACTTC. This codes for CASSEPRTGDTKETQYF.

This chain links TRBV7-9 with TRBJ2-3; 9 nucleotides match TRBD2. Trimming cost V 2 bases and J 9 bases; bases outside gene matches: 12. This CDR3 region has 16 residues. CDR1 is SEHNR, CDR2 FQNEAQ, per germline (reference sequence). The CDR3 sequence: CASSLPRAGGQATQYF. CDR3 DNA sequence: TGTGCCAGCAGCTTACCCAGGGCGGGAGGGCAAGCGACGCAGTATTTT.

This sequence joins TRBV5-1 and TRBJ2-1; D ambiguous. This CDR3 is built from 15 residues. Looked up from germline, CDR1 is SGHRS and CDR2 is YFSETQ. Trimming stripped 2 bases from V and 6 bases from J, with 15 bases between. CDR3 nucleotides: TGCGCCAGCAGCTTCATACCCCCCTGGAGCAATGAGCAGTTCTTC. It encodes CASSFIPPWSNEQFF.

This clone was seen only once. The chain carries TRBV30 and TRBJ1-1; 10 bases are a match to TRBD1. CDR3 length equals 14 residues. V lost 4 bases and J lost 5; bases outside the gene matches: 7. Per germline, CDR1 GTSNPN and CDR2 SVGIG (reference sequence). The CDR3 here is CAWTSGTGETEAFF. The DNA of the CDR3 is TGTGCCTGGACCTCCGGGACAGGGGAAACTGAAGCTTTCTTT.

V and J are TRBV5-1 and TRBJ2-3; D is perhaps TRBD2 (6 bases). With 0 bases removed from V and 1 base from J, the gap between germline ends came to 12 bases. This CDR3 spans 16 amino acids. The germline V gene encodes CDR1 SGHRS and CDR2 YFSETQ. Written as DNA, the CDR3 is TGCGCCAGCAGCTTGGGGCGCGGGAAGGGCACAGATACGCAGTATTTT. Its protein is CASSLGRGKGTDTQYF.

The chain links TRBV11-3 to TRBJ2-1, with 9 positions matching TRBD1. The CDR3 sequence is 15 residues long. The germline V gene has CDR1 SGHNT and CDR2 YENEEA. V shed 5 bases, J shed 10 bases, and the junction held 12 bases outside the gene matches. CDR3 region: CASSPPGDRGREQFF. CDR3 nucleotide sequence: TGTGCCAGCAGCCCACCGGGCGACAGGGGGAGGGAGCAGTTCTTC. Full variable domain (missing parts from reference TRBV11-3 and TRBJ2-1): EAGVVQSPRYKIIEKKQPVAFWCNPISGHNTLYWYLQNLGQGPELLIRYENEEAVDDSQLPKDRFSAERLKGVDSTLKIQPAELGDSAVYLCASSPPGDRGREQFFGPGTRLTVL.

The chain joins TRBV30 to TRBJ2-3; the match to TRBD2 covers 12 bases. The CDR3 is 17 amino acids. Trimming took 0 bases from V and 3 from J; bases not matched to a gene: 7. Germline V CDR1 and CDR2: GTSNPN, SVGIG (reference sequence). The chain's CDR3 is CAWSVPSGRAETDTQYF. The CDR3 region has the DNA TGTGCCTGGAGTGTGCCTAGCGGGAGGGCCGAGACAGATACGCAGTATTTT. The variable domain in full, with the rest retrieved from reference TRBV30 and TRBJ2-3, is SQTIHQWPATLVQPVGSPLSLECTVEGTSNPNLYWYRQAAGRGLQLLFYSVGIGQISSEVPQNLSASRPQDRQFILSSKKLLLSDSGFYLCAWSVPSGRAETDTQYFGPGTRLTVL.

This chain joins TRBV27 and TRBJ2-6; possibly TRBD1 for D (6 bases). CDR1 and CDR2 (germline): MNHEY, SMNVEV (reference sequence). This CDR3 has 17 residues. With 8 bases removed from V and 0 bases from J, the gap between germline ends came to 17 bases. CDR3: CASVWDTQPSGANVLTF. CDR3 sequence (DNA): TGTGCCAGCGTCTGGGACACTCAACCCTCTGGGGCCAACGTCCTGACTTTC.

The chain links TRBV30 to TRBJ1-4, with 9 bases identical to TRBD1. Germline-derived CDR1 and CDR2 are GTSNPN and SVGIG (reference sequence). The CDR3 is 14 amino acids. Trimming at V came to 4 bases and at J to 7 bases, leaving 7 bases not matched to a gene. CDR3 bases: TGTGCCTGGACGGGGACAGGGAGAGGTGAAAAACTGTTTTTT. It specifies CAWTGTGRGEKLFF.